A selection of T cell receptor beta chains follows, all from one sample in a study of radiotherapy plus CTLA-4 blockade in lung cancer. The repertoire was sequenced with immunoSEQ multiplex PCR; TCRdb's copy has only in-frame clones and lacks some. The repertoire has about 120,000 clones, approximately 77% of them found once; the top ten carry about 3.3%. Sequences were derived from peripheral blood, sampled from a patient treated with radiotherapy plus ipilimumab. Receptors were obtained from a human donor with non-small cell lung cancer that progressed on radiotherapy plus ipilimumab. Some clones in this sample may be carry-over from other donors' samples. Each CDR3 is given with its conserved first and last residue. A D gene is named only where the DNA matches it firmly. Some rows have no size entry. The others give once, few or many, or a class for an expanded clone.

CDR3 protein: CASSLGSHNQPQHF; CDR3 DNA: TGTGCCAGCAGCTTAGGCAGCCACAATCAGCCCCAGCATTTT; V gene: TRBV7-9; CDR3 length: 14; clone size: .; J gene: TRBJ1-5; D gene: .
CDR3 protein: CASSVGTEETQYF; CDR3 DNA: TGTGCCAGCAGCGTCGGGACAGAAGAGACCCAGTACTTC; V gene: TRBV9; CDR3 length: 13; clone size: .; J gene: TRBJ2-5; D gene: TRBD1
CDR3 protein: CASSATGTENTEAFF; CDR3 DNA: TGTGCCAGCAGTGCCACCGGGACAGAGAACACTGAAGCTTTCTTT; V gene: TRBV9; CDR3 length: 15; clone size: .; J gene: TRBJ1-1; D gene: TRBD1
CDR3 protein: CASSLGTQSTQYF; CDR3 DNA: TGTGCCAGCAGCCTCGGGACCCAGAGTACGCAGTATTTT; V gene: TRBV7-3; CDR3 length: 13; clone size: .; J gene: TRBJ2-3; D gene: .
CDR3 protein: CASSIAGMNTEAFF; CDR3 DNA: TGTGCCAGTAGTATAGCCGGCATGAACACTGAAGCTTTCTTT; V gene: TRBV19; CDR3 length: 14; clone size: .; J gene: TRBJ1-1; D gene: .
CDR3 protein: CASSQDVLARDEQFF; CDR3 DNA: TGCGCCAGCAGCCAAGATGTCCTAGCGAGGGATGAGCAGTTCTTC; V gene: TRBV4-3; CDR3 length: 15; clone size: few; J gene: TRBJ2-1; D gene: .
CDR3 protein: CASRRQGSGNTIYF; CDR3 DNA: TGTGCCAGCAGGAGACAGGGTTCTGGAAACACCATATATTTT; V gene: TRBV6-5; CDR3 length: 14; clone size: .; J gene: TRBJ1-3; D gene: TRBD1
CDR3 protein: CASSGDRAYRDNQPQHF; CDR3 DNA: TGTGCCAGCAGTGGGGACAGGGCCTATAGAGACAATCAGCCCCAGCATTTT; V gene: TRBV2; CDR3 length: 17; clone size: .; J gene: TRBJ1-5; D gene: TRBD1
CDR3 protein: CATSTDRFSGNTIYF; CDR3 DNA: TGTGCCACCAGCACCGACAGGTTCTCTGGAAACACCATATATTTT; V gene: TRBV15; CDR3 length: 15; clone size: .; J gene: TRBJ1-3; D gene: .
CDR3 protein: CASSPTQGGTYEQYF; CDR3 DNA: TGTGCCAGCTCACCAACCCAAGGGGGGACATACGAGCAGTACTTC; V gene: TRBV18; CDR3 length: 15; clone size: .; J gene: TRBJ2-7; D gene: .
CDR3 protein: CASSFGEISPLHF; CDR3 DNA: TGTGCCAGCAGCTTTGGGGAGATTTCACCCCTCCACTTT; V gene: TRBV7-6; CDR3 length: 13; clone size: .; J gene: TRBJ1-6; D gene: .
CDR3 protein: CASSLSPGTANYGYTF; CDR3 DNA: TGTGCCAGCAGTTTATCCCCCGGGACAGCTAACTATGGCTACACCTTC; V gene: TRBV27; CDR3 length: 16; clone size: .; J gene: TRBJ1-2; D gene: TRBD1
CDR3 protein: CASSQPGSYEQYF; CDR3 DNA: TGCGCCAGCAGCCAACCGGGATCGTACGAGCAGTACTTC; V gene: TRBV5-1; CDR3 length: 13; clone size: .; J gene: TRBJ2-7; D gene: .
CDR3 protein: CASSFPGTVNTIYF; CDR3 DNA: TGTGCCAGCAGCTTCCCCGGGACAGTAAACACCATATATTTT; V gene: TRBV7-9; CDR3 length: 14; clone size: .; J gene: TRBJ1-3; D gene: TRBD1
CDR3 protein: CASRRTGGNQPQHF; CDR3 DNA: TGTGCCAGCAGGAGGACAGGGGGCAATCAGCCCCAGCATTTT; V gene: TRBV6-5; CDR3 length: 14; clone size: .; J gene: TRBJ1-5; D gene: TRBD1
CDR3 protein: CASSLRAAGIGELFF; CDR3 DNA: TGTGCCAGCAGCCTCCGGGCCGCTGGGATCGGGGAGCTGTTTTTT; V gene: TRBV9; CDR3 length: 15; clone size: .; J gene: TRBJ2-2; D gene: .
CDR3 protein: CASSIGTKKTQYF; CDR3 DNA: TGTGCCAGCAGCATAGGGACCAAGAAGACCCAGTACTTC; V gene: TRBV5-4; CDR3 length: 13; clone size: .; J gene: TRBJ2-5; D gene: .
CDR3 protein: CASSLNGFSPLHF; CDR3 DNA: TGTGCCAGCAGCTTAAATGGTTTCTCACCCCTCCACTTT; V gene: TRBV7-2; CDR3 length: 13; clone size: .; J gene: TRBJ1-6; D gene: .
CDR3 protein: CASSQGVRGGEPSTDTQYF; CDR3 DNA: TGTGCCAGCAGCCAAGGGGTACGCGGGGGGGAACCTAGCACAGATACGCAGTATTTT; V gene: TRBV4-2; CDR3 length: 19; clone size: .; J gene: TRBJ2-3; D gene: TRBD2
CDR3 protein: CASSLGGSKSGYTF; CDR3 DNA: TGTGCCAGCAGCTTGGGGGGCAGTAAAAGTGGCTACACCTTC; V gene: TRBV9; CDR3 length: 14; clone size: .; J gene: TRBJ1-2; D gene: .
CDR3 protein: CASRIGGRSYNEQFF; CDR3 DNA: TGTGCCAGCAGGATTGGGGGGCGGTCCTACAATGAGCAGTTCTTC; V gene: TRBV2; CDR3 length: 15; clone size: .; J gene: TRBJ2-1; D gene: .
CDR3 protein: CASSPQGRTDTQYF; CDR3 DNA: TGTGCCAGCAGCCCACAGGGACGCACAGATACGCAGTATTTT; V gene: TRBV4-2; CDR3 length: 14; clone size: .; J gene: TRBJ2-3; D gene: .
CDR3 protein: CASSFGTGGPDTQYF; CDR3 DNA: TGCGCCAGCAGTTTCGGGACAGGGGGACCAGATACGCAGTATTTT; V gene: TRBV5-1; CDR3 length: 15; clone size: once; J gene: TRBJ2-3; D gene: TRBD1
CDR3 protein: CASSPLTGDSYEQYF; CDR3 DNA: TGCGCCAGCAGCCCCCTGACAGGGGATTCCTACGAGCAGTACTTC; V gene: TRBV4-3; CDR3 length: 15; clone size: .; J gene: TRBJ2-7; D gene: TRBD1
CDR3 protein: CASSEGRNTEAFF; CDR3 DNA: TGTGCCAGCAGTGAAGGCCGGAACACTGAAGCTTTCTTT; V gene: TRBV6-5; CDR3 length: 13; clone size: .; J gene: TRBJ1-1; D gene: .
CDR3 protein: CASSYSRGRTEAFF; CDR3 DNA: TGTGCCAGCAGTTACTCGAGAGGGAGGACTGAAGCTTTCTTT; V gene: TRBV6-5; CDR3 length: 14; clone size: once; J gene: TRBJ1-1; D gene: .
CDR3 protein: CASSPLTGELFF; CDR3 DNA: TGTGCCAGCTCACCCTTAACCGGGGAGCTGTTTTTT; V gene: TRBV18; CDR3 length: 12; clone size: .; J gene: TRBJ2-2; D gene: .
CDR3 protein: CASKPGQGVTYEQYF; CDR3 DNA: TGTGCCAGCAAGCCGGGACAGGGGGTGACCTACGAGCAGTACTTC; V gene: TRBV6-5; CDR3 length: 15; clone size: .; J gene: TRBJ2-7; D gene: TRBD1
CDR3 protein: CASSYLRSSYNEQFF; CDR3 DNA: TGTGCCAGCAGTTACCTCAGGAGCTCCTACAATGAGCAGTTCTTC; V gene: TRBV6-5; CDR3 length: 15; clone size: .; J gene: TRBJ2-1; D gene: .
CDR3 protein: CASSIQGYNEQFF; CDR3 DNA: TGTGCCAGTAGTATACAGGGTTACAATGAGCAGTTCTTC; V gene: TRBV19; CDR3 length: 13; clone size: .; J gene: TRBJ2-1; D gene: .
CDR3 protein: CAISDQASYEQYF; CDR3 DNA: TGTGCCATCAGTGACCAGGCTTCCTACGAGCAGTACTTC; V gene: TRBV10-3; CDR3 length: 13; clone size: .; J gene: TRBJ2-7; D gene: .
CDR3 protein: CASSRTEDGEKLFF; CDR3 DNA: TGCGCCAGCAGCAGGACGGAAGATGGCGAAAAACTGTTTTTT; V gene: TRBV5-1; CDR3 length: 14; clone size: .; J gene: TRBJ1-4; D gene: .
CDR3 protein: CASSLDGTFYGANVLTF; CDR3 DNA: TGCGCCAGCAGCCTGGACGGGACATTTTATGGGGCCAACGTCCTGACTTTC; V gene: TRBV5-1; CDR3 length: 17; clone size: .; J gene: TRBJ2-6; D gene: .
CDR3 protein: CASSLTGGVGEAFF; CDR3 DNA: TGCGCCAGCAGCTTAACAGGGGGCGTGGGTGAAGCTTTCTTT; V gene: TRBV5-1; CDR3 length: 14; clone size: .; J gene: TRBJ1-1; D gene: TRBD1
CDR3 protein: CASSYPAVKNIQYF; CDR3 DNA: TGTGCCAGCAGTTACCCGGCCGTTAAAAACATTCAGTACTTC; V gene: TRBV6-5; CDR3 length: 14; clone size: .; J gene: TRBJ2-4; D gene: .
CDR3 protein: CASSPADRMNTEAFF; CDR3 DNA: TGTGCCAGCAGTCCCGCCGACAGGATGAACACTGAAGCTTTCTTT; V gene: TRBV28; CDR3 length: 15; clone size: .; J gene: TRBJ1-1; D gene: .
CDR3 protein: CASSGEQGHQPQHF; CDR3 DNA: TGTGCCAGCAGCGGCGAACAGGGGCATCAGCCCCAGCATTTT; V gene: TRBV9; CDR3 length: 14; clone size: .; J gene: TRBJ1-5; D gene: TRBD1
CDR3 protein: CASSYTPGQGVNTEAFF; CDR3 DNA: TGTGCCAGCAGCTACACCCCGGGACAGGGTGTCAACACTGAAGCTTTCTTT; V gene: TRBV7-9; CDR3 length: 17; clone size: .; J gene: TRBJ1-1; D gene: TRBD1
CDR3 protein: CASKRTSGANVLTF; CDR3 DNA: TGTGCCAGCAAGCGGACCTCTGGGGCCAACGTCCTGACTTTC; V gene: TRBV6-5; CDR3 length: 14; clone size: .; J gene: TRBJ2-6; D gene: .
CDR3 protein: CASSALEGQSPLHF; CDR3 DNA: TGTGCCAGTAGCGCTTTGGAGGGTCAATCACCCCTCCACTTT; V gene: TRBV19; CDR3 length: 14; clone size: .; J gene: TRBJ1-6; D gene: .
CDR3 protein: CAGSIETQYF; CDR3 DNA: TGCGCCGGATCAATAGAGACCCAGTACTTC; V gene: TRBV10-1; CDR3 length: 10; clone size: few; J gene: TRBJ2-5; D gene: .